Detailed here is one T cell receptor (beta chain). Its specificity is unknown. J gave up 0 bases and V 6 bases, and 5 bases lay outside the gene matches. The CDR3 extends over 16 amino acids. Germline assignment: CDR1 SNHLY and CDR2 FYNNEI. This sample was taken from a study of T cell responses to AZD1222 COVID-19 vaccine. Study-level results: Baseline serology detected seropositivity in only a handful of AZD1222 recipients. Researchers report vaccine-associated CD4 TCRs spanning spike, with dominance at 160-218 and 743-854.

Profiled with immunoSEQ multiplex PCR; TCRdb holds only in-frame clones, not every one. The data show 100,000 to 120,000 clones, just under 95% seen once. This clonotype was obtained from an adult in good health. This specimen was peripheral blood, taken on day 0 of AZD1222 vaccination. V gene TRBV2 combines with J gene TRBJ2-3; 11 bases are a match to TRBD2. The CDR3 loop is CASRTSGGLSTDTQYF. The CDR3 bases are TGTGCCAGCAGAACTAGCGGGGGTCTTAGCACAGATACGCAGTATTTT.